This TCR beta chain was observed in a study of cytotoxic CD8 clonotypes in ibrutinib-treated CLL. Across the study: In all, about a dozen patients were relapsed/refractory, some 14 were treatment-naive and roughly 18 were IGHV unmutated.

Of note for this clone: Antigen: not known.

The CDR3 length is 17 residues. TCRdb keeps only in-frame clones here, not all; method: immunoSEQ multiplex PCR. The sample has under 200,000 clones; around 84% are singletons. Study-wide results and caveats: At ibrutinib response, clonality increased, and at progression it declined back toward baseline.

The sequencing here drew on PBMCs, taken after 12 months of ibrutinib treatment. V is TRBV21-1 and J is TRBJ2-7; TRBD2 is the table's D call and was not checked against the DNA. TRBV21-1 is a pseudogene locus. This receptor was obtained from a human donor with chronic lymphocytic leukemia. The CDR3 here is CASLPGLAGGRSHEQYF. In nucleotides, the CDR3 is TGTGCCAGCCTTCCGGGACTAGCGGGGGGGCGGAGTCACGAGCAGTACTTC.